These T cell receptor beta chains were read from a single sample in a study of cytomegalovirus exposure and HLA in healthy donors. Data came from immunoSEQ multiplex PCR; TCRdb stores just in-frame clones and leaves some out. The repertoire has around 190,000 clones, roughly 80% of them found once; the top ten carry about 3.5%. The sequenced material came from PBMCs. Receptors originate from a man aged 40-49 years in good health and CMV-seropositive. Each CDR3 is given with its conserved first and last residue. Fields, in order: D gene, V gene, CDR3 length, clone size, J gene, CDR3 DNA, CDR3 protein. A D gene is named only where the DNA matches it firmly. The size of a clone is reported for some rows only, either as once, few or many, or as a class for expanded clones.

>TRBD2|TRBV7-9|16|.|TRBJ2-1
TGTGCCAGCAGCCCCATAGCGGGACCTGCCTACAATGAGCAGTTCTTC
CASSPIAGPAYNEQFF
>TRBD1|TRBV4-1|16|.|TRBJ2-7
TGCGCCAGCAGCCAGCCCGGGACAGGGGGCGGGTACGAGCAGTACTTC
CASSQPGTGGGYEQYF
>TRBD1|TRBV5-1|15|.|TRBJ1-1
TGCGCCAGCAGCTTGGCCGGGACAGGGAACACTGAAGCTTTCTTT
CASSLAGTGNTEAFF
>TRBD1|TRBV27|14|.|TRBJ1-2
TGTGCCAGCAGTAGGGAAGACAGGGGGCAAGGCTACACCTTC
CASSREDRGQGYTF
>TRBD1|TRBV27|19|.|TRBJ2-2
TGTGCCAGCAGTCCCCCCCCTCTCGACAGGGTCCTTGGTCCCGGGGAGCTGTTTTTT
CASSPPPLDRVLGPGELFF
>.|TRBV4-1|15|.|TRBJ1-5
TGCGCCAGCAGCAAAGAAGACAGTAGCAATCAGCCCCAGCATTTT
CASSKEDSSNQPQHF
>TRBD2|TRBV5-6|14|.|TRBJ2-7
TGTGCCAGCAGCTCCCTAGCGGGAGCTAACGAGCAGTACTTC
CASSSLAGANEQYF
>.|TRBV9|15|.|TRBJ1-6
TGTGCCAGCAGCGAGACACAGGGTGGCGATTCACCCCTCCACTTT
CASSETQGGDSPLHF
>.|TRBV6-1|16|.|TRBJ2-1
TGTGCCAGCAGTGACTACGGGAGCGCATACCACAATGAGCAGTTCTTC
CASSDYGSAYHNEQFF
>.|TRBV28|17|.|TRBJ1-1
TGTGCCAGCAGTTCTCCACGGGGGGAAGGGATGAACACTGAAGCTTTCTTT
CASSSPRGEGMNTEAFF
>.|TRBV6-1|13|few|TRBJ1-5
TGTGCCAGCCGATGGGGGCGGAATCAGCCCCAGCATTTT
CASRWGRNQPQHF
>.|TRBV5-1|16|.|TRBJ2-7
TGCGCCAGCAGCTTGCGACCCGGACTGAGCTCCTACGAGCAGTACTTC
CASSLRPGLSSYEQYF
>.|TRBV10-1|14|.|TRBJ1-4
TGCGCCAGCAAAAAAGGGCAGGGAAATGAAAAACTGTTTTTT
CASKKGQGNEKLFF
>.|TRBV4-1|14|.|TRBJ2-7
TGCGCCAGCAGCCAAGGTAGAGGAGACAGAGGGCAGTACTTC
CASSQGRGDRGQYF
>.|TRBV4-3|16|.|TRBJ1-4
TGCGCCAGCAGCCAAGATCTTAACAGGAGGGGTGAAAAACTGTTTTTT
CASSQDLNRRGEKLFF
>.|TRBV28|14|.|TRBJ2-1
TGTGCCAGCACCACCCATCAGGGCAGGAATGAGCAGTTCTTC
CASTTHQGRNEQFF
>.|TRBV28|14|.|TRBJ1-1
TGTGCCAGCAACTCGCCGGGGGGCTACACTGAAGCTTTCTTT
CASNSPGGYTEAFF
>TRBD2|TRBV11-2|16|.|TRBJ2-1
TGTGCCAGCAGCTCCTGGACTAGCGGGGGGGCCGATGAGCAGTTCTTC
CASSSWTSGGADEQFF
>.|TRBV5-6|17|once|TRBJ1-5
TGTGCCAGCCCCGCGGGGGGGGGCCGTAGGGGCAATCAGCCCCAGCATTTT
CASPAGGGRRGNQPQHF
>.|TRBV14|14|.|TRBJ2-3
TGTGCCAGCAGCCCAAGAACTAGCACAGATACGCAGTATTTT
CASSPRTSTDTQYF
>TRBD1|TRBV4-1|16|once|TRBJ2-3
TGCGCCAGCAGCCGGACAGGGGAGTGGGTCCCAGATACGCAGTATTTT
CASSRTGEWVPDTQYF
>.|TRBV11-2|15|.|TRBJ1-4
TGTGCCAGCAGCTTAAACGCAGGGGCTAATGAAAAACTGTTTTTT
CASSLNAGANEKLFF
>.|TRBV21-1|16|.|TRBJ1-4
TGTGCCAGCAGCAAAGCAGGGGGAGAGCATAATGAAAAACTGTTTTTT
CASSKAGGEHNEKLFF
>.|TRBV21-1|13|.|TRBJ2-2
TGTGCCACCCCGACAGGGGAGGCCGGGGAGCTGTTTTTT
CATPTGEAGELFF
>TRBD2|TRBV6-5|13|.|TRBJ2-3
TGTGCCAGCAGCGGGACTAGCGGAGATACGCAGTATTTT
CASSGTSGDTQYF
>.|TRBV28|17|.|TRBJ2-7
TGTGCCAGCAGTTTATCGCCTCATTACGGGGGCTCCTACGAGCAGTACTTC
CASSLSPHYGGSYEQYF
>.|TRBV28|13|.|TRBJ2-1
TGTGCCACGCACAGGCTTACCTACAATGAGCAGTTCTTC
CATHRLTYNEQFF
>.|TRBV6-5|15|once|TRBJ2-2
TGTGCCAGCACGGTCGGCGGGTGGAACACCGGGGAGCTGTTTTTT
CASTVGGWNTGELFF
>TRBD1|TRBV5-4|13|few|TRBJ1-1
TGTGCCAGCAGCTTACAGGGGGCGACTGAAGCTTTCTTT
CASSLQGATEAFF
>.|TRBV5-1|15|.|TRBJ2-3
TGCGCCAGCAGCTTGGTAGGGGTTCGCACAGATACGCAGTATTTT
CASSLVGVRTDTQYF
>TRBD2|TRBV9|15|few|TRBJ2-1
TGTGCCAGCAGCATAGGACTAGCGGGGTCGGGGGAGCAGTTCTTC
CASSIGLAGSGEQFF
>.|TRBV2|12|.|TRBJ2-1
TGTGCCAGCAGTAGAAGCGCGAATGAGCAGTTCTTC
CASSRSANEQFF
>.|TRBV27|13|.|TRBJ2-5
TGTGCCAGCAGTCCCCCAGAACAAGAGACCCAGTACTTC
CASSPPEQETQYF
>TRBD2|TRBV10-3|16|.|TRBJ2-3
TGTGCCATCAGTGGATCACCTAGCGGGGGTGCAGATACGCAGTATTTT
CAISGSPSGGADTQYF
>TRBD2|TRBV4-3|16|.|TRBJ2-1
TGCGCCAGCAGCCAAGTCGGGACTAGCATGGACAATGAGCAGTTCTTC
CASSQVGTSMDNEQFF
>TRBD1|TRBV5-6|14|.|TRBJ1-1
TGTGCCAGCAGCTCGGGACAGGTAGCCACTGAAGCTTTCTTT
CASSSGQVATEAFF
>TRBD2|TRBV4-1|15|once|TRBJ2-7
TGCGCCAGCAGCCAAGGCCTAGCGGGCACCTACGAGCAGTACTTC
CASSQGLAGTYEQYF
>TRBD2|TRBV2|12|.|TRBJ2-3
TGTGTTTCGGGGGGGCGTCCAGATACGCAGTATTTT
CVSGGRPDTQYF
>.|TRBV5-1|13|once|TRBJ2-2
TGCGCCAGCAGCTTGGTGACGGGCGGGGAGCTGTTTTTT
CASSLVTGGELFF
>.|TRBV9|15|.|TRBJ1-4
TGTGCCAGCAGCGAGACAGGCCAGCCTAATGAAAAACTGTTTTTT
CASSETGQPNEKLFF
>TRBD2|TRBV5-4|15|.|TRBJ2-3
TGTGCCAGCAGCTTCCCTAGCGGTGGCACAGATACGCAGTATTTT
CASSFPSGGTDTQYF
>TRBD1|TRBV27|13|.|TRBJ1-4
TGTGCCAGCGGGACAGCAACTAATGAAAAACTGTTTTTT
CASGTATNEKLFF
>.|TRBV5-1|14|few|TRBJ1-3
TGCGCCAGCAGCCCATCACCAGGGGGAAACACCATATATTTT
CASSPSPGGNTIYF
>.|TRBV6-5|15|.|TRBJ1-3
TGTGCCAGCAGTTACCGAGGGAGGGCGGGAAACACCATATATTTT
CASSYRGRAGNTIYF
>TRBD1|TRBV5-5|15|.|TRBJ1-2
TGTGCCAGCAGCTTGACAGGGGAGGTCGGGTATGGCTACACCTTC
CASSLTGEVGYGYTF
>.|TRBV7-2|15|.|TRBJ2-7
TGTGCCAGCAGCTTAGCCCCAGGCAGCTCCTACGAGCAGTACTTC
CASSLAPGSSYEQYF
>TRBD2|TRBV4-1|20|.|TRBJ2-7
TGCGCCAGCAGCCAAGACTTGCGGCTAGCGGGAGGCCACTTCTCCTACGAGCAGTACTTC
CASSQDLRLAGGHFSYEQYF
>TRBD1|TRBV7-7|14|few|TRBJ2-7
TGTGCCAGCAGCCCCGGGACAGGAGGTTACGAGCAGTACTTC
CASSPGTGGYEQYF
>.|TRBV5-6|15|.|TRBJ1-1
TGTGCCAGCAGCTTGGTTATGACAGCGAACACTGAAGCTTTCTTT
CASSLVMTANTEAFF
>TRBD2|TRBV29-1|13|.|TRBJ2-1
TGCAGCGTTGTCCTAGCGGGAGCGGGTGAGCAGTTCTTC
CSVVLAGAGEQFF
>.|TRBV28|11|.|TRBJ1-1
TGTGCCAGCAGTTCCGTCACTGAAGCTTTCTTT
CASSSVTEAFF
>.|TRBV6-1|13|.|TRBJ1-5
TGTGCCAGCATAACAGGGTGGGATCAGCCCCAGCATTTT
CASITGWDQPQHF
>.|TRBV28|17|once|TRBJ2-2
TGTGCCAGCACCAAATTAATCGACAGCTTGAACACCGGGGAGCTGTTTTTT
CASTKLIDSLNTGELFF
>.|TRBV9|15|.|TRBJ1-6
TGTGCCAGCAGCGTAGGATCGGGGGGGAGTTCACCCCTCCACTTT
CASSVGSGGSSPLHF
>TRBD1|TRBV5-1|16|few|TRBJ2-1
TGCGCCAGCAGGCAAACAGGGGAAGAGATCTACAATGAGCAGTTCTTC
CASRQTGEEIYNEQFF
>.|TRBV18|15|.|TRBJ1-5
TGTGCCAGCTCACCTGCGGGGGGGGATGGTCAGCCCCAGCATTTT
CASSPAGGDGQPQHF
>TRBD2|TRBV19|15|.|TRBJ2-1
TGTGCCAGTAGTCGACTAGCGGATCCCTACAATGAGCAGTTCTTC
CASSRLADPYNEQFF
>.|TRBV5-6|13|few|TRBJ2-5
TGTGCCAGCAGCTCCTCCCCCGGGGGGACCCAGTACTTC
CASSSSPGGTQYF